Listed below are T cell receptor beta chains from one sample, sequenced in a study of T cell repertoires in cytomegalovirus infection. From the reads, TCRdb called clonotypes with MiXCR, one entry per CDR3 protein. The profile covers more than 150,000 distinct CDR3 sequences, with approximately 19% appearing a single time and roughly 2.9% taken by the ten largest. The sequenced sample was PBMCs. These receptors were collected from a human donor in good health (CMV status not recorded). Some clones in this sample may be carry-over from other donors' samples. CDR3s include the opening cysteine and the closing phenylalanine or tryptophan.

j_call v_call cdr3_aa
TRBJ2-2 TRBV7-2 CASSFRSPGELFF
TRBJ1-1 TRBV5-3 CASSGRTGPNTEAFF
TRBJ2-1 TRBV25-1 CATEGARAGHNEQFF
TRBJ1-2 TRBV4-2 CASSLAGLDYGYTF
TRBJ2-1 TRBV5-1 CASSPELARIYNEQFF
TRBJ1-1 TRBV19 CASTADRENTEAFF
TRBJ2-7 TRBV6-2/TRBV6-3 CASGGSLYEQYF
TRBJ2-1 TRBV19 CASSPGTGGAGLAGVVDEQFF
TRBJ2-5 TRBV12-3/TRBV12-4 CASRVGTSPGETQYF
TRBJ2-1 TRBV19 CASSPRGNNEQFF
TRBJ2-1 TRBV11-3 CASSGYGGKYNEQFF
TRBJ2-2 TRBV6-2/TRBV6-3 CASSYGSKINTGELFF
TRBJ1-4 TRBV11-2 CASSLGGAGEKLFF
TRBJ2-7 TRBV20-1 CSATYGLAALSSYEQYF
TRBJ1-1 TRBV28 CASSSPGRGTEAFF
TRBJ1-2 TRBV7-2 CASSTGDRGYGYGYTF
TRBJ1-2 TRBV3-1 CASSQDRIGSRGYGYTF